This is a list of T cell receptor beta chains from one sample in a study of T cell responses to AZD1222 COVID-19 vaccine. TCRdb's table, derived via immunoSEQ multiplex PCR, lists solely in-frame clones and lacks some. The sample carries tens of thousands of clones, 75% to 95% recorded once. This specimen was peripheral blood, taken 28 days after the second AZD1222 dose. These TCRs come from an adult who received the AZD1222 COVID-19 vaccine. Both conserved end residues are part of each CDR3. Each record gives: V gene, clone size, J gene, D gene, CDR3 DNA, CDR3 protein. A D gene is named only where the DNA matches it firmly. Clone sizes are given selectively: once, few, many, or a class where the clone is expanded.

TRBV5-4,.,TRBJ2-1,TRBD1,TGTGCCAGCAGCCGGACAGGGGAAACGAACAATGAGCAGTTCTTC,CASSRTGETNNEQFF
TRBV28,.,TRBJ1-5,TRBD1,TGTGCCAGCACTTTACAGGGGCAGAGTCAGCCCCAGCATTTT,CASTLQGQSQPQHF
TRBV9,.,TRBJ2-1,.,TGTGCCAGCAGCTCACAGGGTAATTCCTACAATGAGCAGTTCTTC,CASSSQGNSYNEQFF
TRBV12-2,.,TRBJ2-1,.,TGTGCAAGTCGCTTTCAAGAATCACCATTTCTAGGCGTGAAAATAGGCAATGAGCAGTTCTTC,CASRFQESPFLGVKIGNEQFF
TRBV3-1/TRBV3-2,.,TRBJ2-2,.,TGTGCCAGCAGTCAAGACCCATCCGGGGAGCTGTTTTTT,CASSQDPSGELFF
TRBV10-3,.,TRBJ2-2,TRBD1,TGTGCCATCAGCCGCGGACCGGGACAGGGGACAGGTACCGGGGAGCTGTTTTTT,CAISRGPGQGTGTGELFF
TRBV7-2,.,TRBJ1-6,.,TGTGCCAGCAGCTCCGACAGTGCTGTAAATTCACCCCTCCACTTT,CASSSDSAVNSPLHF
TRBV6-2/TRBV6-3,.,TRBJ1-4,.,TGTGCCAGCAGTTCCCAATACAGGGAGAAGAATGAAAAACTGTTTTTT,CASSSQYREKNEKLFF
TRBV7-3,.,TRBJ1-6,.,TGTGCCAGCAGCTTAGCAGGAAATTCACCCCTCCACTTT,CASSLAGNSPLHF
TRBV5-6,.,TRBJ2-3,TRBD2,TGTGCCAGCAGCGCCTCTAGCGGGGGGCTGAATACGCAGTATTTT,CASSASSGGLNTQYF
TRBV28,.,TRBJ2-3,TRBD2,TGTGCCAGCAGTTCCCCAGGGACTAGCGGGGGGAATACGCAGTATTTT,CASSSPGTSGGNTQYF
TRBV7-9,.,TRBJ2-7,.,TGTGCCAGCAGCGCTCCCACCCGACAGGCCCGAGGGGAGCAGTACTTC,CASSAPTRQARGEQYF
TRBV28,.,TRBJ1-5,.,TGTGCCAGCCAAGGCAGAGGTTTTCGGAATCAGCCCCAGCATTTT,CASQGRGFRNQPQHF
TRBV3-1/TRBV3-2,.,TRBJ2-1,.,TGTGCCAGCAGCCTCTGGACAGAGTTCAATGAGCAGTTCTTC,CASSLWTEFNEQFF
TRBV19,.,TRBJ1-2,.,TGTGCCAGTAGTATAGACGGCGGCCCCTATGGCTACACCTTC,CASSIDGGPYGYTF
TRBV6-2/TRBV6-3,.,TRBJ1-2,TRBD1,TGTGCCAGCAGTTCAATCGACAGGGGCGAAGGCTACACCTTC,CASSSIDRGEGYTF
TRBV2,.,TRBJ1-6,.,TGTGCCAGCAGAAGGGCGAACTATAATTCACCCCTCCACTTT,CASRRANYNSPLHF
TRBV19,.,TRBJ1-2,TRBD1,TGTGCCAGTACAAGGACCGGGACAGGGGTAGTGGAGGGCTACACCTTC,CASTRTGTGVVEGYTF
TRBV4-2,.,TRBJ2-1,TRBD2,TGTGCCAGCAGCCACCCACCGGGAACTAGCGTCTACGGGGTGCAGTTCTTC,CASSHPPGTSVYGVQFF
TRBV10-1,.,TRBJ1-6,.,TGCGCCGGGATCGGGGACCCGAAGGACGCCTATAATTCACCCCTCCACTTT,CAGIGDPKDAYNSPLHF
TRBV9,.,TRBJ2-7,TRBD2,TGTGCCAGCAGCGCATCCGGGACTAGCGGATACGAGCAGTACTTC,CASSASGTSGYEQYF
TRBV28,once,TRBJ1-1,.,TGTGCCAGCATACGGAGGGGGGAGGGGACTGAAGCTTTCTTT,CASIRRGEGTEAFF
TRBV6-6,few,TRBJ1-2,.,TGTGCCAGCAGTTACTTGGCAGAATCCTATGGCTACACCTTC,CASSYLAESYGYTF
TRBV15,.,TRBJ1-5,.,TGTGCCACCAGCAGAGATTATCAGGATACTCAGCCCCAGCATTTT,CATSRDYQDTQPQHF